One sample yielded the 24 T cell receptor beta chains listed below, sequenced in a study of blood T cell repertoires in COVID-19. Sequencing used immunoSEQ multiplex PCR; TCRdb keeps in-frame clones, though not all of them. This sample has tens of thousands of clones, with 81% found just once. Sequenced sample: peripheral blood. The receptors were gathered from a man older than 75 with acute or convalescent COVID-19.

The rearrangement links TRBV12-3 or TRBV12-4 to TRBJ2-7; no definite D call. Trimming removed 3 bases from V and 3 bases from J, with 6 bases in between. There are 12 residues in the CDR3. This CDR3 reads CASSLARYEQYF. For the CDR3, the DNA is TGTGCCAGCAGTTTGGCCCGCTACGAGCAGTACTTC.

This sequence joins TRBV6-6 and TRBJ1-2, with a possible D match to TRBD1 (5 bases). V shed 11 bases and J shed 7 bases, with 20 bases lying between them. CDR1 is MNHNY and CDR2 is SVGAGI in the germline V gene (reference sequence). This CDR3 contains 13 residues. CDR3 nucleotides: TGTGCCCTCAACCGGAGGGGTTCTCGTGGCTACACCTTC. Residues: CALNRRGSRGYTF.

This chain links TRBV18 with TRBJ1-2; no firm D call. The CDR3 spans 14 residues. The germline V gene has CDR1 KGHSH and CDR2 LQKENI. V shed 2 bases and J shed 6 bases, with 13 bases lying between them. CDR3 residues: CASSPSQVGHGYTF. CDR3 coding DNA: TGTGCCAGCTCACCATCCCAGGTGGGTCATGGCTACACCTTC.

This clone was detected many times. The chain carries TRBV28 and TRBJ1-3; 9 bases are shared with TRBD1. The trim removed 5 bases at V and 8 bases at J, leaving 13 bases unmatched. The germline CDR1 and CDR2 sequences are MDHEN and SYDVKM. This CDR3 comprises 16 residues. In DNA, the CDR3 is TGTGCCAGCAGTCTGGGTTTACAGGGGGCGGGTTACACCATATATTTT. Encoded protein: CASSLGLQGAGYTIYF.

This clone occurred once. This chain links TRBV3-1 (or the pseudogene TRBV3-2) with TRBJ2-1; possibly TRBD2 for D (6 bases). Trimming took off 1 base at V and 5 bases at J, with 24 bases between the two ends. Germline values: CDR1 LGHDT, CDR2 YNNKEL (reference sequence). This CDR3 has 19 residues. Here the CDR3 DNA reads TGTGCCAGCAGCCAAGCGACGAGGGACCCTCTAGCGCCTCACAATGAGCAGTTCTTC. Its translation: CASSQATRDPLAPHNEQFF.

The V and J genes are TRBV11-3 and TRBJ2-2, with TRBD1 matching 7 bases. CDR1 and CDR2 (germline): SGHNT, YENEEA. V trimming: 3 bases; J trimming: 4 bases; junction bases outside the gene matches: 2. This CDR3 region has 14 residues. The CDR3 DNA reads TGTGCCAGCAGCTTTGGGACAGCCACCGGGGAGCTGTTTTTT. Translated: CASSFGTATGELFF.

V gene TRBV28 combines with J gene TRBJ1-5, with D uncertain. Germline CDR1 reads MDHEN; CDR2 reads SYDVKM. V was trimmed by 6 bases and J by 2 bases, leaving 11 bases between them. The CDR3 is made up of 14 amino acids. The CDR3 nucleotides read TGTGCCAGCAGGGGCCCAAATCGCAATCAGCCCCAGCATTTT. This sequence encodes CASRGPNRNQPQHF.

This chain uses TRBV30 with TRBJ1-2, with TRBD1 identical over 11 bases. CDR3 length: 14 residues. Germline V gene sequence: CDR1 GTSNPN, CDR2 SVGIG (reference sequence). Losses at the gene ends were 4 bases for V and 3 bases for J; bases not matched to a gene: 4. CDR3 nucleotide sequence: TGTGCCTGGAATGGGGACAGGGGGTACTATGGCTACACCTTC. Translation gives CAWNGDRGYYGYTF.

The CDR3: CASSFGDRASYEQYF. CDR3 nucleotides: TGCGCCAGCAGCTTCGGGGACAGGGCCTCCTACGAGCAGTACTTC. The chain couples TRBV5-1 to TRBJ2-7; 9 positions match TRBD1. Trimming cost V 2 bases and J 0 bases; bases outside gene matches: 3. The length of the CDR3 is 15 residues. CDR1 SGHRS and CDR2 YFSETQ come from the germline V gene.

The V and J genes are TRBV19 and TRBJ1-4, with a weak D call TRBD1 (5 bases). The germline V gene has CDR1 LNHDA and CDR2 SQIVND (reference sequence). V was cut by 5 bases and J by 8 bases, with 21 bases left in between. CDR3 length: 16 amino acids. For the CDR3, the DNA is TGTGCCAGTAGTGCAACAAAAGGGGTGAGCACCGAAAAACTGTTTTTT. Translated, it gives CASSATKGVSTEKLFF.

The V gene is TRBV5-1, the J gene TRBJ1-1; possible D gene TRBD1, 6 bases. Germline V gene data show CDR1 as SGHRS and CDR2 as YFSETQ. V lost 2 bases to trimming and J lost 4 bases, with 12 bases between them. This CDR3 is 14 amino acids long. CDR3 nucleotide sequence: TGCGCCAGCAGCTTTCAGGGGAAAGGCACTGAAGCTTTCTTT. Protein sequence: CASSFQGKGTEAFF.

The chain carries TRBV27 and TRBJ2-2; D is ambiguous. The CDR3 contains 14 residues. V was shortened by 3 bases and J by 1 base, with 6 bases between the two germline ends. The germline CDR1 and CDR2 sequences are MNHEY and SMNVEV (reference sequence). The CDR3 region is CASSLGWNTGELFF. CDR3 DNA: TGTGCCAGCAGTTTGGGCTGGAACACCGGGGAGCTGTTTTTT.

The chain couples TRBV30 to TRBJ2-6; D might be TRBD2 (5 bases). With 8 bases removed from V and 0 bases from J, the gap between germline ends came to 11 bases. The CDR3 sequence is 14 residues long. CDR1 and CDR2 from the germline V gene are GTSNPN and SVGIG (reference sequence). This chain's CDR3 is CAQKRISGANVLTF. The CDR3 DNA reads TGTGCCCAAAAGCGGATCTCTGGGGCCAACGTCCTGACTTTC.

This clone was seen a few times. This rearrangement joins TRBV18 to TRBJ1-4; possibly TRBD1 for D (6 bases). V was shortened by 3 bases and J by 5 bases, with 13 bases between the two germline ends. From germline, CDR1 is KGHSH and CDR2 LQKENI. The CDR3 contains 15 residues. This chain's CDR3 is CASSPQQGTNEKLFF. CDR3 in DNA: TGTGCCAGCTCACCGCAACAGGGTACGAATGAAAAACTGTTTTTT. The variable domain in full, with the rest retrieved from reference TRBV18 and TRBJ1-4, is NAGVMQNPRHLVRRRGQEARLRCSPMKGHSHVYWYRQLPEEGLKFMVYLQKENIIDESGMPKERFSAEFPKEGPSILRIQQVVRGDSAAYFCASSPQQGTNEKLFFGSGTQLSVL.

The rearrangement uses TRBV27 and TRBJ2-1; D not certain. CDR1 MNHEY and CDR2 SMNVEV come from the germline V gene (reference sequence). Trimming cost V 9 bases and J 4 bases, with 16 bases left between them. There are 14 residues in the CDR3. CDR3 sequence reads: CASTSSFPYNEQFF. For the CDR3, the DNA is TGTGCCAGTACTTCATCCTTTCCATACAATGAGCAGTTCTTC.

The V and J genes are TRBV6-5 and TRBJ1-2; D uncertain. V lost 3 bases and J 1 base, leaving 6 bases between the germline ends. Germline V CDR1 and CDR2: MNHEY, SVGAGI. CDR3 length equals 13 residues. The DNA for the CDR3 is TGTGCCAGCAGTTATGTCCGTAACTATGGCTACACCTTC. Protein: CASSYVRNYGYTF.

The V gene is TRBV6-2 or TRBV6-3, the J gene TRBJ1-6; a possible D gene is TRBD1 (5 bases). Germline assignment: CDR1 MNHEY and CDR2 SVGEGT. The CDR3 has 15 amino acids. V was trimmed by 0 bases and J by 5 bases, leaving 8 bases between them. Written as DNA, the CDR3 is TGTGCCAGCAGTTACTCGTACAGGAATAATTCACCCCTCCACTTT. Translation: CASSYSYRNNSPLHF.

The J gene is TRBJ1-2, the V gene TRBV2, with 7 bases fitting TRBD1. After removal of 6 bases from V and 7 bases from J, the junction contained 5 bases not matched to a gene. Germline CDR1 and CDR2: SNHLY and FYNNEI. The CDR3 is 12 residues long. DNA for the CDR3: TGTGCCAGCAGCGACAGGGTCGGTGGCTACACCTTC. Its translation is CASSDRVGGYTF.

This sequence joins TRBV7-9 and TRBJ2-7; weak D call: TRBD2 (5 bases). This CDR3 is 15 amino acids long. V dropped 5 bases and J dropped 5 bases, with 19 bases sitting between them. Looked up from germline, CDR1 is SEHNR and CDR2 is FQNEAQ (reference sequence). Here the CDR3 reads CASSHGLPQSDEQYF. The CDR3 DNA reads TGTGCCAGCAGCCATGGACTGCCCCAAAGCGACGAGCAGTACTTC.

The CDR3 reads CASSPDRGLSEAFF. The CDR3 DNA reads TGTGCCAGTAGTCCCGACAGGGGCCTCAGTGAAGCTTTCTTT. The genes are TRBV19 and TRBJ1-1; TRBD1 aligns across 8 bases. The CDR3 covers 14 residues. V was pared by 5 bases and J by 7 bases, with 9 bases of the junction left unmatched. Germline CDR1 LNHDA, CDR2 SQIVND (reference sequence).

The chain uses TRBV6-5 and TRBJ1-2, with D possibly TRBD1 on 5 matching bases. Germline V lookup: CDR1 MNHEY, CDR2 SVGAGI. Trimming shortened V by 0 bases and J by 7 bases, and 12 bases separated the two germline ends. CDR3 length: 14 residues. CDR3 sequence reads: CASSYSAGRAGYTF. DNA of the CDR3: TGTGCCAGCAGTTACTCGGCAGGGAGGGCTGGCTACACCTTC.

V is TRBV6-1 and J is TRBJ2-7; 9 nucleotides line up with TRBD1. Germline values: CDR1 MNHNS, CDR2 SASEGT. Trimming cost V 2 bases and J 4 bases; bases outside gene matches: 6. The length of the CDR3 is 15 residues. CDR3 in DNA: TGTGCCAGCAGTGAAATGGGACAGGGCGCGTACGAGCAGTACTTC. The encoded protein is CASSEMGQGAYEQYF.

This clone was recorded only once. V and J are TRBV25-1 and TRBJ2-2; no clear D. V was clipped by 7 bases and J by 5 bases, with 8 bases between them. This CDR3 spans 12 amino acids. The germline CDR1 and CDR2 sequences are MGHDK and SYGVNS. The CDR3 region is CASTSYTGELFF. For the CDR3, the DNA is TGTGCCAGCACCTCTTATACCGGGGAGCTGTTTTTT.

The DNA of the CDR3 is TGTGCCAGCTCACCGTACGGGGGAGGGACTGAAGCTTTCTTT. It specifies CASSPYGGGTEAFF. This chain links TRBV18 with TRBJ1-1; TRBD1 might be the D (5 bases). The V and J ends lost 3 bases and 5 bases respectively, with 13 bases between them. The length of the CDR3 is 14 residues. Germline CDR1 KGHSH, CDR2 LQKENI.